This T cell receptor beta chain was captured in a study of blood T cell repertoires in COVID-19. Study background: Whether acute or convalescent, the COVID-19 samples came from the United States, Italy and Spain. T cells, B-cell-depleted T cells, or PBMCs supplied cDNA or gDNA.

This clone was seen once. In the study's own analysis: Nucleated cell counts were estimated from reference gene primer amplification. Libraries were prepared by immunoSEQ multiplex PCR; TCRdb keeps only in-frame clonotypes and omits some of them. That table supplies the V and J calls and clone size; D and trimming were determined from the DNA. Here the sample spans under 350,000 clones, roughly nine tenths being singletons. The cohort comprised adults aged roughly 18 to 95 years residing in 20 to 30 US areas. J was trimmed by 1 base and V by 4 bases; bases with no gene match: 3. In germline, CDR1 is SGHNT, CDR2 YYREEE (reference sequence). The CDR3 covers 16 residues.

This sequence joins TRBV5-4 and TRBJ2-5; TRBD2 aligns across 14 bases. Material: PBMCs or T cells enriched from blood (not recorded which). The TCR comes from a man between 60 and 75 years old who had recovered from COVID-19. Written as DNA, the CDR3 is TGTGCCAGCAGCCTGGGGACTAGCGGGGGCCAAGAGACCCAGTACTTC. This gives the protein CASSLGTSGGQETQYF.